This entry is about one T cell receptor (beta chain). The data were taken from a study of CD8+ T cells in alopecia areata. Extracted from the samples, RNA was reverse transcribed into cDNA to serve as the sequencing template. Profiling relied on immunoSEQ multiplex PCR, and the TCRdb table lists in-frame clones only, not all of them. The repertoire has about 94,000 clones, about three quarters of them found once; the top ten carry 17%. The V end was cut by 0 bases, the J end by 5 bases, with 11 bases between. The germline CDR1 and CDR2 sequences are LGHNA and YSLEER. The CDR3 length is 15 residues. As to treatment: oral pan-JAK inhibitor, 5-10 mg twice daily.

The chain links TRBV4-3 to TRBJ1-5, with D hard to call. The material sequenced was CD8+ T cells sorted from blood, taken around week 44, from a patient treated with tofacitinib. This clonotype was obtained from a human donor with alopecia areata. CDR3 loop: CASSQDLEADQPQHF. The DNA of the CDR3 is TGCGCCAGCAGCCAAGATTTAGAGGCTGATCAGCCCCAGCATTTT.